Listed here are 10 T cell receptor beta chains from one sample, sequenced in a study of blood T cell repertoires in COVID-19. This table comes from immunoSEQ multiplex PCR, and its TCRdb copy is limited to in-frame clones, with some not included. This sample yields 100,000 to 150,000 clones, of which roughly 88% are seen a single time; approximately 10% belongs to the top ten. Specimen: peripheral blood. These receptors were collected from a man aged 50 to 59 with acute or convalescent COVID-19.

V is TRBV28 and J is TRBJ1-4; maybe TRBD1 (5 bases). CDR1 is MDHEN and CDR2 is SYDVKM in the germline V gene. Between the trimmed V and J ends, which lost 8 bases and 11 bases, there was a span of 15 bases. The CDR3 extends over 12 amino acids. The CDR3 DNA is TGTGCCAGCTCAGGGTTGGTAGAGAAACTGTTTTTT. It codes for CASSGLVEKLFF.

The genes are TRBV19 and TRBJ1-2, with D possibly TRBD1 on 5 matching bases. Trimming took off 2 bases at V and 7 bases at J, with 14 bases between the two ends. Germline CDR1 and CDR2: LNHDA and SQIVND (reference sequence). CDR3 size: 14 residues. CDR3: CASSILGARAGYTF. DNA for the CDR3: TGTGCCAGTAGTATACTAGGGGCGAGAGCTGGCTACACCTTC.

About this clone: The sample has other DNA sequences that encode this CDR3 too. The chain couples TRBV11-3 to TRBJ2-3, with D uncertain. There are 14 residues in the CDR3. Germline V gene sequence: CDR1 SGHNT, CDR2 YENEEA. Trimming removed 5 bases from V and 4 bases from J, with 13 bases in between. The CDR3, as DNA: TGTGCCAGCAGCCTCGGAGTTGGCGCAGATACGCAGTATTTT. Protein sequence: CASSLGVGADTQYF.

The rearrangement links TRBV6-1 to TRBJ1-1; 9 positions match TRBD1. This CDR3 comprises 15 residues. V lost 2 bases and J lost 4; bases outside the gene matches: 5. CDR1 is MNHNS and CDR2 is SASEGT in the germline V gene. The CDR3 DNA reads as TGTGCCAGCAGTGAATTCCCGGACAGGGGCACTGAAGCTTTCTTT. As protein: CASSEFPDRGTEAFF.

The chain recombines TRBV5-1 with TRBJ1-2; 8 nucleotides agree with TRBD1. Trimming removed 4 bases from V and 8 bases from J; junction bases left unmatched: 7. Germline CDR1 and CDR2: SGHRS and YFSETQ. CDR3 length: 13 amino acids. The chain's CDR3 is CASSPGQEPGYTF. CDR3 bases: TGCGCCAGCAGCCCGGGACAGGAACCCGGCTACACCTTC.

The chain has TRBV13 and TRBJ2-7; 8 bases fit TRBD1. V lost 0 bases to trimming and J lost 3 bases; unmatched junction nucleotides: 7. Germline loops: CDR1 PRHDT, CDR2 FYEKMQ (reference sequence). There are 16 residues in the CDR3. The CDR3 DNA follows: TGTGCCAGCAGCTTAGGGACAGGGGCTCCCTACTACGAGCAGTACTTC. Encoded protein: CASSLGTGAPYYEQYF.

The CDR3 DNA reads as TGTGCCAGCAGTAACAGGGGGAAGAAGAATGGCTACACCTTC. Translation gives CASSNRGKKNGYTF. The chain carries TRBV6-5 and TRBJ1-2; 8 bases line up with TRBD1. Germline CDR1 and CDR2: MNHEY and SVGAGI. This CDR3 contains 14 residues. V lost 5 bases and J lost 6; bases outside the gene matches: 8.

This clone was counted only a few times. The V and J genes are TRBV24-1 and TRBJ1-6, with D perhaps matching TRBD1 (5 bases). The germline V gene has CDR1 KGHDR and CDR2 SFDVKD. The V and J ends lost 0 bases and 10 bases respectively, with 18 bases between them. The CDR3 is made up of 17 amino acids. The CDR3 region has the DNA TGTGCCACCAGTGATTTGAGTACAGGCGTAACAAGCTCACCCCTCCACTTT. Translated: CATSDLSTGVTSSPLHF.

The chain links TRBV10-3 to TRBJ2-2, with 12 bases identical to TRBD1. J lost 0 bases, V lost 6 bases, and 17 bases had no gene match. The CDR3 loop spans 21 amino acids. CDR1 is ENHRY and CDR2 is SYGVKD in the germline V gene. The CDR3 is CAISPHGSTGTGGANTGELFF. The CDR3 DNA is TGTGCCATCAGCCCGCACGGGAGTACCGGGACAGGGGGCGCGAACACCGGGGAGCTGTTTTTT.

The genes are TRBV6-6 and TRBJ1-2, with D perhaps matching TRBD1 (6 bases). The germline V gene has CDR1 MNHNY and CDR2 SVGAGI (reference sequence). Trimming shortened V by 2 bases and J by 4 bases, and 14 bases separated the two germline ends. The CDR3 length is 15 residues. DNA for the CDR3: TGTGCCAGCAGTTACGAATATCAGGGGTCCTATGGCTACACCTTC. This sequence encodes CASSYEYQGSYGYTF.